What follows describes a single TCR beta chain. The specificity of this receptor is unknown. Within one base of it there is no much larger clone, and no base qualities were kept. Using the deep immunoSEQ assay, TCR CDR3 regions were amplified from genomic DNA by multiplex PCR. Extracted genomic DNA from each cell subset was spread evenly across all wells of several immunoSEQ 96-well plates, with each plate serving as a replicate. Each replicate PCR for sorted subsets received around 200 ng genomic DNA, equal to about 30,000 T cell genomes. Purified libraries were measured with a Qubit 3.0 fluorometer, size-checked on a Bioanalyzer 2100, and measured again with the KAPA Library Quantification kit. Each immunoSEQ 96-well plate was sequenced on its own single-read 150-cycle Illumina NextSeq 550 flow cell. The study's processing was this. Because the immunoSEQ output included only junctional sequences and no quality scores, the filtering could not be the same as the filtering used for full-length reads. To assign V/J genes and CDR3, sequences were annotated using PyIR, a Python wrapper for IgBLAST v1.9, with IMGT germline references. Reads were removed for weak V/J assignments (E-value above 1e-6), missing CDR3, stop codons, out-of-frame junctions, or ambiguous translated residues. V3J clonotypes were defined by identical inferred V gene, J gene, and CDR3 amino acid sequence. Percentage overlap between repertoires was computed as shared unique clonotypes divided by the size of the smaller repertoire. Richness of each repertoire was evaluated using RTK rarefaction, the Chao1 estimator, and Recon v2.1 estimates of unobserved clonotypes. Generation probabilities were computed with OLGA for all TCRbeta clonotypes obtained by the gDNA method from several donors. TCRdb re-hosts the immuneACCESS table, in-frame sequences only. Its copies lack some clones; in the studies checked, an unresolved V gene accounts for under half of them, and the cause for the rest is not known. V and J calls and clone size are given by that table; D and trimming were obtained from the DNA. The table for this sample lists approximately 2,000,000 clones; roughly 95% of them were counted only once. Of the sample, about 1.6% is held by the ten largest clones.

For CDR1 and CDR2, the germline V gene (reference sequence) lists MNHNY and SVGAGI. Trimming costs V 5 bases and J 5 bases, and their ends lie 15 bases apart. Taken from cysteine to phenylalanine, the CDR3 has 14 residues. CDR3 DNA is the only sequence kept; it has 42 bases, read in frame from the first base. CD8 naive samples consisted of CD45RO-negative cells that were positively selected for CCR7, yielding a CD45RA+CCR7+ population without TemRA cells. Healthy HIV-negative adults with no recently reported acute infections or vaccinations were included as donors. Every donor was a Caucasian adult residing in Nashville, Tennessee, USA. After blood collection by leukapheresis, PBMCs were isolated using Ficoll-Histopaque density gradient centrifugation and then cryopreserved in the vapor phase of liquid nitrogen. Purity and quantity of every magnetically sorted T cell population were checked by analytical flow cytometry. Genomic DNA was isolated from every sorted fraction and measured by UV absorbance on a Nanodrop 2000c.

The sample is drawn from a study of shared clonotypes between healthy human individuals (dated by TCRdb to the early 2020s). General notes on the study: A couple of women and three men aged 18 to 49 years were included in the cohort. The study deeply sequenced blood TCR repertoires of about five healthy adults to estimate repertoire size and the extent of clonotype sharing between individuals. To increase sequencing depth and limit assay-specific biases, TCR repertoire library preparation and sequencing were carried out by different laboratories using diverse techniques. For each donor, CD4 naive and CD4 memory were each given three plates, CD8 naive was given two plates, and CD8 memory was given one plate. Each donor's leukapheresis produced roughly between roughly 0.85 and 9.5 billion PBMCs. Overall study results and their limits: The genetic and exposure-history diversity represented was limited by the small number of donors. Estimated clonotype richness was generally larger for naive than for memory subsets. Even with the large sequencing depth, rarefaction of the sorted-subset datasets indicated that sequencing was incomplete. Approximately 5% of naive CD4, 3.5% of naive CD8, approximately 2.2% of memory CD4, and about 0.4% of memory CD8 clonotypes were shared across four donors. Higher generation probabilities were observed for clonotypes shared by all four sorted-subset donors than for non-shared clonotypes. Sampling was restricted to blood, and TCR repertoires in tissues likely differ from the TCR repertoires found in blood. Pairwise subsampling indicated that sequencing depth was expected to affect the degree of clonotype sharing among donors.

This receptor was obtained from a man in his late teens or twenties in good health. Some clones in this sample may be carry-over from other donors' samples. Sequencing was carried out using naive CD8+ T cells from PBMCs. The cell subset or site label for this specimen denotes: CD45RA+CCR7+. The rearranged chain carries TRBV6-6 and TRBJ1-1; TRBD1 might be the D gene, on 5 matching bases. The CDR3 amino acid sequence is: CASSPPDRRTEAFF. DNA sequence: TGTGCCAGCAGTCCACCCGACAGAAGGACTGAAGCTTTCTTT.